The subject of this entry is one TCR beta chain. The target antigen is unknown. The data stem from a study of cytomegalovirus exposure and HLA in healthy donors. PCR used 60 Vbeta primers and 13 Jbeta primers. Some clones are missing from TCRdb's copy, which holds only in-frame ones; the method was immunoSEQ multiplex PCR. The top ten hold 0.71% of the sample, which has fewer than 250,000 clones, over 80% seen once. Overall study findings and caveats: Among the sequence variants, a highly shared cluster was likely an artifact of sequencing. Other equally common chains were less clonally expanded than HLA-associated TCR beta chains, a later analysis showed.

The CDR3 sequence is 17 residues long. CDR1 is LGHNA, CDR2 YNFKEQ, per germline. Trimming took 2 bases from V and 3 from J, leaving 17 bases between them. V and J are TRBV4-2 and TRBJ2-1; D not resolved. Source material: PBMCs. The sequence was obtained from a boy younger than 10 in good health and CMV-seronegative. The CDR3 coding sequence is TGTGCCAGCAGCCAAAGTGGTAAAGGAGTGGGCTACAATGAGCAGTTCTTC. Its translation: CASSQSGKGVGYNEQFF.